The entry below describes one T cell receptor (beta chain). Per the study methods: For nucleated cells, counts were estimated from reference gene primer amplification. The table came from immunoSEQ multiplex PCR; TCRdb's copy has only in-frame clones and leaves some out. Clone size and V and J calls were adopted from that table, with D and trimming inferred from the DNA. Of roughly 250,000 clones detected, more than 75% appear once; the ten largest clones hold 0.95% to 1%. This record comes from a study of blood T cell repertoires in COVID-19. About the study: Sites in the United States, Italy and Spain provided acute and convalescent COVID-19 samples. The analysed material was cDNA or gDNA that came from T cells, B-cell-depleted T cells, or PBMCs.

With V trimmed by 3 bases and J by 8 bases, 2 bases remained unmatched. Germline V CDR1 and CDR2: LGHDT, YNNKEL (reference sequence). This CDR3 is built from 14 residues. The gene calls are TRBV3-1 (or the pseudogene TRBV3-2) and TRBJ2-1; 12 bases fit TRBD2. This TCR came from a woman aged 40 to 49 who had recovered from COVID-19. Sequences were obtained from peripheral blood. The CDR3 region has the DNA TGTGCCAGCAGCCACGGACTAGCGGGACATGAGCAGTTCTTC. This gives the protein CASSHGLAGHEQFF.